This TCR beta chain was retrieved from a study of blood T cell repertoires in COVID-19. Study-wide background: Researchers got acute and convalescent COVID-19 samples from the United States, Italy and Spain.

Authors' analysis steps: Estimation of nucleated cell counts was performed using reference gene primer amplification. Assay: immunoSEQ multiplex PCR; the TCRdb copy retains only in-frame clones and omits some. Clonal size and the V and J genes are those of that table, whereas D and trimming came from the DNA. The top ten clones hold 10% of a sample with roughly 90,000 clones, about 80% of them seen once. CDR3 length equals 15 residues. CDR1 and CDR2 (germline): SNHLY, FYNNEI. Trimming left V 6 bases short and J 0 bases short, with 12 bases between. Source material: peripheral blood. This sequence originates from a woman in her seventies with acute or convalescent COVID-19. This chain links TRBV2 with TRBJ1-5; TRBD1 might be the D (6 bases). The CDR3 loop reads CASRSQGTSNQPQHF. CDR3 coding DNA: TGTGCCAGCAGAAGCCAGGGGACTAGCAATCAGCCCCAGCATTTT.